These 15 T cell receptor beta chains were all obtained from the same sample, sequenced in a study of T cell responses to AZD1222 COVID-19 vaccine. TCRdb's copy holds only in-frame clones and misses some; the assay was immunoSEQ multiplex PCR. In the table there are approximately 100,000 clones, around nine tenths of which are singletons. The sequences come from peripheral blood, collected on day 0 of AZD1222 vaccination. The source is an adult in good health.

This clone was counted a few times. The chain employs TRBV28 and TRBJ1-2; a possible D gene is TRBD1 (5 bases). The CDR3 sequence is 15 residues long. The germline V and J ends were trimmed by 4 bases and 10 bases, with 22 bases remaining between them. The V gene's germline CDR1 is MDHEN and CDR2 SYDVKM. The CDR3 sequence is CASSSGPAGSVSYTF. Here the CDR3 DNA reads TGTGCCAGCAGTTCCGGTCCGGCAGGGTCGGTATCCTACACCTTC.

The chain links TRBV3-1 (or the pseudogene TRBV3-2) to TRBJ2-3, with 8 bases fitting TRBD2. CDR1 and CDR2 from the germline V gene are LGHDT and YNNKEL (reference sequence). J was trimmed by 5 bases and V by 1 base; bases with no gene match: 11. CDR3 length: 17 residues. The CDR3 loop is CASSQVTGGAGIDTQYF. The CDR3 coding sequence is TGTGCCAGCAGCCAAGTCACCGGGGGGGCTGGTATAGATACGCAGTATTTT.

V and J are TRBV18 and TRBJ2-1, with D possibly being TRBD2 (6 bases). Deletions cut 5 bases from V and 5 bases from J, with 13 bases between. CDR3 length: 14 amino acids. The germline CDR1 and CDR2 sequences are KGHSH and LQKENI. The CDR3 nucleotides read TGTGCCAGCTCAGGGGAGGCGCGGGACAATGAGCAGTTCTTC. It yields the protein CASSGEARDNEQFF.

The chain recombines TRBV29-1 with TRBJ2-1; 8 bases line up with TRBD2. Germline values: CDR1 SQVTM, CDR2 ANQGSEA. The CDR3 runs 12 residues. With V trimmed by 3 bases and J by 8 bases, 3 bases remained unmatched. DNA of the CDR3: TGCAGCGTTGACTTAGCGGGGTATGAGCAGTTCTTC. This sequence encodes CSVDLAGYEQFF.

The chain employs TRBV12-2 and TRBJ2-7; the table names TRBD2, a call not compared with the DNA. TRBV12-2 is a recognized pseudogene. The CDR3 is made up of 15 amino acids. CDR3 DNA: TGTGCAAGTCGCTTAGCACCGGGAGGGCCCTACGAGCAGTACGTC. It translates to CASRLAPGGPYEQYV.

The CDR3 DNA reads TGCCCCACCAGTCCCCTCATGGACAGCTTCACCGGGGAGCTGTTTTTT. Amino acid sequence: CPTSPLMDSFTGELFF. The genes are TRBV4-3 and TRBJ2-2; possible D gene TRBD1, 6 bases. The CDR3 spans 16 residues. CDR1 is LGHNA, CDR2 YSLEER, per germline.

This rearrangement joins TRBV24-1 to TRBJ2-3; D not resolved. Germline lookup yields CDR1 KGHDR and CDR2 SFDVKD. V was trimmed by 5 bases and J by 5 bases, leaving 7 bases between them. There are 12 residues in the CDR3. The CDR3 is CATSGSLDTQYF. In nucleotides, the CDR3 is TGTGCCACCAGTGGGAGCCTAGATACGCAGTATTTT.

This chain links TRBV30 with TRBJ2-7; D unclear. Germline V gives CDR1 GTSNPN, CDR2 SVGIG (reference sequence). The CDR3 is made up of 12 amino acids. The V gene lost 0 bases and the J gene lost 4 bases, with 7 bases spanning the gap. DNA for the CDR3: TGTGCCTGGAGTGTTTCTCTTTACGAGCAGTACTTC. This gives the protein CAWSVSLYEQYF.

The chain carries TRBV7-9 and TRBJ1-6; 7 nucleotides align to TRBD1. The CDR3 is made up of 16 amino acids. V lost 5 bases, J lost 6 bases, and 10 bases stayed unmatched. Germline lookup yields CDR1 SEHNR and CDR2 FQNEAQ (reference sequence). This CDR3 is CASSQDATGRNSPLHF. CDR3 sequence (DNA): TGTGCCAGCAGCCAAGACGCGACAGGGCGTAATTCACCCCTCCACTTT.

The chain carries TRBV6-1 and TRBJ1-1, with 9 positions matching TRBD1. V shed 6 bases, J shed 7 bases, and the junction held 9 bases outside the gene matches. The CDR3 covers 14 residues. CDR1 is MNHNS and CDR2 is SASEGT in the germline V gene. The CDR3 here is CASSPYRTGVEAFF. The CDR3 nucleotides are TGTGCCAGCAGCCCATACCGGACAGGGGTTGAAGCTTTCTTT.

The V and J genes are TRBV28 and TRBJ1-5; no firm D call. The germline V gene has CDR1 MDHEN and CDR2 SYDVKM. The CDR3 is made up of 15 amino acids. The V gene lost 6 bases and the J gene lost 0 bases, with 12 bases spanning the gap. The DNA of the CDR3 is TGTGCCAGCAGCCCTCCCACACTTAGCAATCAGCCCCAGCATTTT. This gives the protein CASSPPTLSNQPQHF.

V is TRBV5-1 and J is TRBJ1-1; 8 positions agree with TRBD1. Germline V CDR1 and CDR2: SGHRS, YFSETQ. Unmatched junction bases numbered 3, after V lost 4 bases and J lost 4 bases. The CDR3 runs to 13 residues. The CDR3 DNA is TGCGCCAGCAGCCAGGGGGCGGGCACTGAAGCTTTCTTT. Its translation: CASSQGAGTEAFF.

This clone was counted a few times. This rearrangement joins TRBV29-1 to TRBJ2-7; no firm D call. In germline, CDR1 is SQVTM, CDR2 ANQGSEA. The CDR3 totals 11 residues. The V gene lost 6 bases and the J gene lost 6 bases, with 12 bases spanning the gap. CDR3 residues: CSVGEAGEQYF. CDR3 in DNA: TGCAGCGTCGGCGAGGCCGGCGAGCAGTACTTC.

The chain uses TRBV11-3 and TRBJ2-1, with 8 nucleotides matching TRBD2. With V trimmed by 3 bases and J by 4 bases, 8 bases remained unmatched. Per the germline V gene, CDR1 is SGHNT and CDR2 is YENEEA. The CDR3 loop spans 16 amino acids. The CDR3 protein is CASSFSGLERYNEQFF. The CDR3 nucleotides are TGTGCCAGCAGCTTCTCGGGACTAGAACGATACAATGAGCAGTTCTTC.

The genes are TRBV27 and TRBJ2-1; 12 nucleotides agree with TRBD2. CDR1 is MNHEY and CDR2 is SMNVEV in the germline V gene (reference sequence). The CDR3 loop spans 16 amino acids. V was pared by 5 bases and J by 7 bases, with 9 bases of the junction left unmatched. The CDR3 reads CASSLHWTSGDNEQFF. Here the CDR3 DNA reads TGTGCCAGCAGTCTTCACTGGACTAGCGGGGATAATGAGCAGTTCTTC.